This TCR beta chain was documented in a study of T cell repertoires in cytomegalovirus infection. General study points: Clonotype analysis showed dominance of the ex vivo response by HLA-C-restricted CMV-specific TCR beta clonotypes.

One entry per CDR3 protein, called by TCRdb with MiXCR from the reads. The top ten hold around 2.4% of the sample, which has 310,000 or so distinct CDR3 sequences, about 8.8% seen once. This CDR3 is built from 14 residues. Germline CDR1 SGHDT, CDR2 YYEEEE. Note on this clonotype: The antigen remains undetermined. Since a much larger clone is just one base distant, this may be a read error.

This TCR derives from a human donor in good health (CMV status not recorded). Some clones in this sample may be carry-over from other donors' samples. The genes are TRBV5-6 and TRBJ2-6; no clear D gene. Sequencing input: PBMCs. The CDR3 DNA reads as TGTGCCGGCAGCTTTATCTCTGGGGCCAACGTCCTGACTTTC. Translated, it gives CAGSFISGANVLTF.